This is a list of T cell receptor beta chains from one sample in a study of Graves' ophthalmopathy and Graves' hyperthyroidism. TCRdb independently ran MiXCR on the multiplex PCR reads; one entry per CDR3 protein. The data show 900,000 to 1,200,000 distinct CDR3 sequences, about two fifths seen once. The sequencing input was peripheral blood or thyroid tissue (not recorded which). These receptor sequences come from an adult man with Graves' hyperthyroidism. The conserved cysteine and the conserved F or W are not part of the CDR3 here. D genes are given only for firm matches.

d_gene	j_gene	v_gene	CDR3aa
NA	TRBJ1-6	TRBV30	AWNPDRRSPLH
NA	TRBJ2-2	TRBV7-3	ASSLSAPYTGELF
TRBD1	TRBJ2-5	TRBV5-1	ASSPGQGAFPETQY
NA	TRBJ1-5	TRBV7-8	ASSLAAFEQPQH
TRBD1	TRBJ2-2	TRBV6-2/TRBV6-3	ASRTGGANTGELF
NA	TRBJ1-5	TRBV2	ASSRAVVSNQPQH
NA	TRBJ1-5	TRBV10-3	ATSGQVDSNQPQH
NA	TRBJ2-7	TRBV29-1	SVGDFISGEQY
NA	TRBJ1-2	TRBV7-8	ASSLVTLDGYT
NA	TRBJ2-7	TRBV10-3	ASKTLGRTYEQY
NA	TRBJ2-3	TRBV15	ATSRDSGHGSGADTQY
NA	TRBJ1-3	TRBV7-9	ASSYGPSAGNTIY
TRBD1	TRBJ1-1	TRBV6-5	ASSYAGTGEAF
NA	TRBJ1-4	TRBV29-1	SVLASTNEKLF
NA	TRBJ1-1	TRBV19	ASSITVGRLNTEAF
NA	TRBJ2-5	TRBV7-9	ASSLDGQRQETQY
NA	TRBJ2-7	TRBV7-6	ASSVSGVYEQY
TRBD2	TRBJ2-5	TRBV7-9	ASSPRLAGVWETQY
TRBD1	TRBJ2-5	TRBV12-3/TRBV12-4	ASSLAGQGAAETQY
NA	TRBJ2-5	TRBV7-3	ASRSGRGRETQY
NA	TRBJ1-2	TRBV24-1	ATSDLIRNYGYT
TRBD2	TRBJ2-5	TRBV3-1	ASSQGLAGVEETQY
NA	TRBJ1-1	TRBV5-1	ASSLQTANTEAF
NA	TRBJ2-6	TRBV2	ASSLDRIISGANVLT
NA	TRBJ1-5	TRBV7-2	ASSLQGALSNQPQH
NA	TRBJ2-7	TRBV2	ASSWRQAVYEQY
TRBD1	TRBJ2-5	TRBV10-3	ASSLIWTGGHQETQY